One sample yielded the 26 T cell receptor beta chains listed below, sequenced in a study of Ad26.COV2.S vaccination and SARS-CoV-2 variants. TCRdb's copy holds only in-frame clones and misses some; the assay was immunoSEQ multiplex PCR. In the table there are about 180,000 clones, 87% of which are singletons. The sequences come from peripheral blood, collected after recovery from COVID-19. These receptors were collected from a human donor who had recovered from COVID-19.

This chain uses TRBV6-4 with TRBJ1-4, with D unresolved. CDR3 length equals 19 residues. Trimming took 3 bases from V and 3 from J, leaving 23 bases between them. The germline CDR1 and CDR2 sequences are MRHNA and SNTAGT. CDR3 amino acids: CASSDPLFTPSLANEKLFF. In DNA, the CDR3 is TGTGCCAGCAGTGATCCACTATTTACACCCTCTCTAGCTAATGAAAAACTGTTTTTT.

This rearrangement joins TRBV4-1 to TRBJ2-5, with 8 bases identical to TRBD2. The CDR3 is 13 residues long. Trimming at V came to 5 bases and at J to 3 bases, leaving 2 bases not matched to a gene. Germline V lookup: CDR1 MGHRA, CDR2 YSYEKL. This chain's CDR3 is CASSFGREETQYF. The DNA of the CDR3 is TGCGCCAGCAGCTTCGGGAGGGAAGAGACCCAGTACTTC.

This clone has a single count. The rearrangement joins TRBV27 to TRBJ2-2; either TRBD1 or TRBD2 may fit D (5 bases each). The V end was cut by 5 bases, the J end by 7 bases, with 11 bases between. Looked up from germline, CDR1 is MNHEY and CDR2 is SMNVEV (reference sequence). The CDR3 spans 13 residues. As DNA, the CDR3 is TGTGCCAGCAGTCAGTGGGGGAACGGGGAGCTGTTTTTT. It codes for CASSQWGNGELFF.

This clone was counted a few times. The V and J genes are TRBV18 and TRBJ1-3; the D gene is possibly TRBD1 (5 bases). CDR3 length equals 18 residues. Trimming removed 5 bases from V and 0 bases from J, with 20 bases in between. Germline CDR1 reads KGHSH; CDR2 reads LQKENI. The CDR3 loop reads CASSTTWGSLNSGNTIYF. The CDR3 DNA reads TGTGCCAGCTCAACAACATGGGGGTCCTTGAACTCTGGAAACACCATATATTTT. Together with reference TRBV18 and TRBJ1-3, the CDR3 gives the full variable domain: NAGVMQNPRHLVRRRGQEARLRCSPMKGHSHVYWYRQLPEEGLKFMVYLQKENIIDESGMPKERFSAEFPKEGPSILRIQQVVRGDSAAYFCASSTTWGSLNSGNTIYFGEGSWLTVV.

The V gene is TRBV2, the J gene TRBJ2-2; D not certain. V lost 4 bases and J 6 bases, leaving 9 bases between the germline ends. Germline CDR1 reads SNHLY; CDR2 reads FYNNEI. This CDR3 has 13 residues. CDR3 nucleotide sequence: TGTGCCAGCAGTGCCTTGGGATCCGGGGAGCTGTTTTTT. Translation: CASSALGSGELFF. The whole variable domain, remainder taken from reference TRBV2 and TRBJ2-2, is EPEVTQTPSHQVTQMGQEVILRCVPISNHLYFYWYRQILGQKVEFLVSFYNNEISEKSEIFDDQFSVERPDGSNFTLKIRSTKLEDSAMYFCASSALGSGELFFGEGSRLTVL.

The chain uses TRBV27 and TRBJ2-7, with D possibly matching TRBD2 (5 bases). The V and J ends lost 2 bases and 6 bases respectively, with 8 bases between them. The CDR3 has 12 amino acids. CDR1 MNHEY and CDR2 SMNVEV come from the germline V gene (reference sequence). CDR3 in amino acids: CASSLRAGEQYF. CDR3 DNA: TGTGCCAGCAGTTTAAGGGCGGGCGAGCAGTACTTC.

This clone has only one observation. The chain employs TRBV6-1 and TRBJ1-1; D might be TRBD1 (5 bases). The germline V and J ends were trimmed by 3 bases and 6 bases, with 17 bases remaining between them. The CDR3 extends over 15 amino acids. CDR1 and CDR2 from the germline V gene are MNHNS and SASEGT. The DNA of the CDR3 is TGTGCCAGCAGTGAGAGGGCGAGAGTGGGGCCTGAAGCTTTCTTT. As protein: CASSERARVGPEAFF.

V gene TRBV4-1 combines with J gene TRBJ2-3, with TRBD2 as a possible D gene (5 bases). The CDR3 totals 14 residues. Germline assignment: CDR1 MGHRA and CDR2 YSYEKL. Trimming shortened V by 5 bases and J by 4 bases, and 13 bases separated the two germline ends. CDR3 sequence reads: CASSTLEGSDTQYF. CDR3 sequence (DNA): TGCGCCAGCAGCACCCTCGAGGGTTCAGATACGCAGTATTTT.

The chain links TRBV30 to TRBJ2-7, with unresolved D. The V gene lost 0 bases and the J gene lost 2 bases, with 8 bases spanning the gap. The CDR3 runs 13 residues. The germline gives CDR1 GTSNPN, CDR2 SVGIG (reference sequence). CDR3 sequence: CAWSVGSAYEQYF. In DNA, the CDR3 is TGTGCCTGGAGTGTGGGGTCAGCCTACGAGCAGTACTTC.

The chain employs TRBV4-1 and TRBJ2-7, with D hard to call. Per the germline V gene, CDR1 is MGHRA and CDR2 is YSYEKL. With 4 bases removed from V and 2 bases from J, the gap between germline ends came to 18 bases. This CDR3 is built from 16 residues. The CDR3 region has the DNA TGCGCCAGCAGCCCAACACGATACGCAGAAACCTACGAGCAGTACTTC. Protein sequence: CASSPTRYAETYEQYF.

In the case of this clone: Different DNA sequences within this sample yield the same CDR3. The chain joins TRBV3-1 (or the pseudogene TRBV3-2) to TRBJ2-3; D remains ambiguous. V lost 1 base to trimming and J lost 1 base, with 3 bases between them. The V gene's germline CDR1 is LGHDT and CDR2 YNNKEL (reference sequence). This CDR3 is 13 amino acids long. The chain's CDR3 is CASSQGRTDTQYF. In DNA form, the CDR3 reads TGTGCCAGCAGCCAAGGCCGCACAGATACGCAGTATTTT.

Here the CDR3 DNA reads TGTGCCAGCAGTTCTCGCTACAATGAGCAGTTCTTC. The encoded protein is CASSSRYNEQFF. This chain connects TRBV12-3 or TRBV12-4 to TRBJ2-1; D gene unclear. Trimming stripped 4 bases from V and 3 bases from J, with 4 bases between. The CDR3 runs to 12 residues.

The rearrangement joins TRBV13 to TRBJ2-7, with 7 bases lining up with TRBD2. Germline V gene data show CDR1 as PRHDT and CDR2 as FYEKMQ (reference sequence). The ends lost 2 bases at V and 6 bases at J; junction bases unmatched: 7. CDR3 length: 14 amino acids. DNA of the CDR3: TGTGCCAGCAGCTTACGACTAGCCGAACTCGAGCAGTACTTC. It is translated as CASSLRLAELEQYF.

The chain employs TRBV24-1 and TRBJ1-3, with D hard to call. Germline CDR1 reads KGHDR; CDR2 reads SFDVKD. This CDR3 has 12 residues. Trimming shortened V by 6 bases and J by 4 bases, and 6 bases separated the two germline ends. Here the CDR3 reads CATSREGNTIYF. The CDR3 coding sequence is TGTGCCACCAGTAGGGAAGGAAACACCATATATTTT.

The chain employs TRBV3-1 (or the pseudogene TRBV3-2) and TRBJ2-7; D gene uncertain. V lost 3 bases, J lost 2 bases, and 14 bases lay in between. Looked up from germline, CDR1 is LGHDT and CDR2 is YNNKEL (reference sequence). The CDR3 consists of 15 residues. CDR3 coding DNA: TGTGCCAGCAGCCATTCTACCTTGCCCCCCTACGAGCAGTACTTC. It translates to CASSHSTLPPYEQYF.

The V call is TRBV12-2, the J call TRBJ2-3; the D call in the table, TRBD2, was not verified against the DNA. TRBV12-2 counts as a pseudogene. CDR3 length equals 21 residues. The CDR3 reads CASRYTPGASGKWGRTDTQYF. The CDR3 region has the DNA TGTGCAAGTCGCTACACGCCCGGGGCTAGCGGAAAATGGGGCCGCACAGATACGCAGTATTTT.

In the case of this clone: The germline gene is not matched at one end of the junction; a read error may be the cause. V is TRBV7-7 and J is TRBJ2-5, with D unresolved. Germline V gives CDR1 SSHAT, CDR2 FNYEAQ (reference sequence). This CDR3 is 13 amino acids long. The CDR3 nucleotides read TGTGCTAGCAGCTTATATCAGCAAGAGACCCAGTACTTC. Translating gives CASSLYQQETQYF.

This clone occurred once. The V gene is TRBV7-2, the J gene TRBJ1-1; D gene ambiguous. Trimming left V 1 base short and J 4 bases short, with 10 bases between. The CDR3 is 14 amino acids. Germline assignment: CDR1 SGHTA and CDR2 FQGNSA. CDR3 DNA: TGTGCCAGCAGCTTAGATTATAGAGGCACTGAAGCTTTCTTT. Its translation is CASSLDYRGTEAFF.

This clone was counted once. The V gene is TRBV2, the J gene TRBJ2-3, with TRBD2 matching over 11 bases. The V and J ends lost 5 bases and 3 bases, in that order; junction bases with no gene match: 1. The V gene's germline CDR1 is SNHLY and CDR2 FYNNEI. The CDR3 spans 14 residues. Here the CDR3 reads CASSLAGGTDTQYF. In DNA form, the CDR3 reads TGTGCCAGCAGTCTAGCGGGAGGTACAGATACGCAGTATTTT.

The chain uses TRBV10-3 and TRBJ1-5; D call uncertain. The CDR3 length is 13 residues. Trimming cost V 1 base and J 3 bases, with 4 bases left between them. CDR1 and CDR2 (germline): ENHRY, SYGVKD. CDR3 protein: CAISEFINQPQHF. CDR3 DNA sequence: TGTGCCATCAGTGAGTTTATCAATCAGCCCCAGCATTTT.

This clone was detected only once. In DNA form, the CDR3 reads TGTGCCAGCAGCTTAGGTTACACACCATTAACAAAAGAGACCCAGTACTTC. Residues: CASSLGYTPLTKETQYF. This chain uses TRBV11-2 with TRBJ2-5; D is uncertain. This CDR3 is 17 amino acids long. V lost 1 base and J lost 3, with 18 bases in between. Germline CDR1 is SGHAT and CDR2 is FQNNGV.

This clone occurred a few times. This rearrangement joins TRBV4-1 to TRBJ2-7, with D perhaps matching TRBD1 (5 bases). The germline V gene encodes CDR1 MGHRA and CDR2 YSYEKL. CDR3 length equals 15 residues. Trimming stripped 1 base from V and 4 bases from J, with 14 bases between. CDR3 protein: CASSQADSDSYEQYF. The CDR3 nucleotides are TGCGCCAGCAGCCAAGCCGACAGTGACTCTTACGAGCAGTACTTC.

J is TRBJ1-1 and V is TRBV7-3; possibly TRBD1 for D (5 bases). CDR3 length equals 13 residues. Germline CDR1 and CDR2: SGHTA and FQGTGA. V dropped 4 bases and J dropped 7 bases, with 13 bases sitting between them. The CDR3 protein is CASSSAGHFEAFF. The CDR3 nucleotides are TGTGCCAGCAGCTCGGCAGGACATTTTGAAGCTTTCTTT. Supplemented by reference TRBV7-3 and TRBJ1-1, the full variable domain reads GAGVSQTPSNKVTEKGKYVELRCDPISGHTALYWYRQSLGQGPEFLIYFQGTGAADDSGLPNDRFFAVRPEGSVSTLKIQRTERGDSAVYLCASSSAGHFEAFFGQGTRLTVV.

This clone was picked up a small number of times. The chain joins TRBV9 to TRBJ1-1, with TRBD1 matching over 7 bases. This CDR3 is built from 14 residues. The germline CDR1 and CDR2 sequences are SGDLS and YYNGEE. Trimming took 0 bases from V and 1 from J; bases not matched to a gene: 0. CDR3 amino acids: CASSVGTGNTEAFF. The CDR3 DNA sequence: TGTGCCAGCAGCGTAGGGACAGGGAACACTGAAGCTTTCTTT.

The chain employs TRBV2 and TRBJ2-7, with D unresolved. V was clipped by 2 bases and J by 4 bases, with 12 bases between them. Germline assignment: CDR1 SNHLY and CDR2 FYNNEI. The CDR3 sequence is 14 residues long. The CDR3 spells CASSETLLAYEQYF. The CDR3 DNA follows: TGTGCCAGCAGTGAAACTCTCTTGGCATACGAGCAGTACTTC. The full variable domain, completed using reference TRBV2 and TRBJ2-7, is EPEVTQTPSHQVTQMGQEVILRCVPISNHLYFYWYRQILGQKVEFLVSFYNNEISEKSEIFDDQFSVERPDGSNFTLKIRSTKLEDSAMYFCASSETLLAYEQYFGPGTRLTVT.

V usage is TRBV5-4 and J usage is TRBJ2-5, with TRBD2 matching 12 bases. Losses at the gene ends were 0 bases for V and 2 bases for J; bases not matched to a gene: 5. This CDR3 comprises 17 residues. Germline CDR1 SGHNT, CDR2 YYREEE (reference sequence). The CDR3 DNA follows: TGTGCCAGCAGCTTGGCGGGGCTAGCGGGAGGGCAAGAGACCCAGTACTTC. Protein: CASSLAGLAGGQETQYF.